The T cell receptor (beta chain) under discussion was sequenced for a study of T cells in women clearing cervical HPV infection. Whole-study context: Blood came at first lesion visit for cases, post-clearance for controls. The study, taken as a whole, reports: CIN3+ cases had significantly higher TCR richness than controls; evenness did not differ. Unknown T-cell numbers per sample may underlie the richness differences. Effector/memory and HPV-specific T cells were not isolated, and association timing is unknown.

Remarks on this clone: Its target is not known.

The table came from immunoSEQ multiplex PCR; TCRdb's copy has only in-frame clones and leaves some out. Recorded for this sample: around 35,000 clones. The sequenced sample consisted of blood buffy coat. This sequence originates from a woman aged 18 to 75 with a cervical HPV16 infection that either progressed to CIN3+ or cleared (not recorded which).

The sequenced CDR3 bases are TGCAGTGCTATCAGGACTAGCGGGAGTATTGGGAATGAG. Amino acid sequence: CSAIRTSGSIGNE. From start to end, the CDR3 is CSAIRTSGSIGNEQFF. This chain uses TRBV20-1 with TRBJ2-1; 13 bases map to TRBD2. Sequencing ends 3 residues short of the CDR3 end; the germline J gene provides the rest. V was pared by 4 bases and J by 7 bases, with 10 bases of the junction left unmatched. There are 16 residues in the CDR3. The V gene's germline CDR1 is DFQATT and CDR2 SNEGSKA (reference sequence).